Following are 2 T cell receptor beta chains from one sample sequenced in a study of breast tumors, draining lymph nodes, adjacent tissues (dated by TCRdb to 2016 to 2018). Lymph node samples were obtained from the axillary draining lymph nodes of breast cancer patients. The library was made by multiplex PCR. Sequencing was performed on an Illumina HiSeq 2000. The public reads were reprocessed in TCRdb via fastp at Q25 and MiXCR, keeping in-frame beta chains. A single entry per CDR3 protein holds the most common genes and DNA from its merged rows. The sample profile shows approximately 130,000 distinct CDR3 sequences; about 20% of them were found once. Jointly, the top ten make up 2.2% of the sample. The sequencing sample was made of axillary lymph node tissue. These receptors were taken from a female donor with breast cancer. Some clones in this sample may be carry-over from other donors' samples.

The chain links TRBV28 to TRBJ1-2, with 7 positions matching TRBD1. V gave up 3 bases and J gave up 2 bases; unmatched junction bases: 6. CDR1 and CDR2 (germline): MDHEN, SYDVKM. The CDR3 has 15 residues. The CDR3 DNA follows: TGTGCCAGCAGTTTTCCCAGGGGGAGCAACTATGGCTACACCTTC. Translation: CASSFPRGSNYGYTF.

This clonotype was detected many times. The chain uses TRBV29-1 and TRBJ1-2, with D unclear. In germline, CDR1 is SQVTM, CDR2 ANQGSEA. Deletions cut 5 bases from V and 5 bases from J, with 12 bases between. The length of the CDR3 is 12 residues. In DNA form, the CDR3 reads TGCAGCGTTCGGATAACCGCGTATGGCTACACCTTC. This gives the protein CSVRITAYGYTF.